The 16 T cell receptor beta chains below come from one sample, sequenced in a study of T-cell memory formation after mild COVID-19. From the 5' RACE reads, TCRdb called clonotypes with MiXCR, one entry per CDR3 protein. Among 170,000 or so distinct CDR3 sequences, about a fifth were seen once, and the ten largest hold approximately 22%. The material sequenced was PBMCs or a T cell subset sorted from them (not recorded which). The origin of the receptors is an adult woman who had mild COVID-19 (a few samples of this study predate the infection). Cell type and time point are not known.

This chain uses TRBV2 with TRBJ2-2, with D unclear. The V gene lost 4 bases and the J gene lost 9 bases, with 6 bases spanning the gap. CDR3 length: 11 residues. Germline V gene lookup returns CDR1 SNHLY and CDR2 FYNNEI. The CDR3 DNA sequence: TGTGCCAGCAGTGGTATCTGGGAGCTGTTTTTT. Encoded protein: CASSGIWELFF.

A few counts support this clonotype. The V gene is TRBV5-6, the J gene TRBJ1-4; the match to TRBD1 covers 7 bases. V gave up 2 bases and J gave up 6 bases; unmatched junction bases: 7. Germline V gene sequence: CDR1 SGHDT, CDR2 YYEEEE. CDR3 length: 15 residues. This CDR3 is CASSLPGQTHEKLFF. The CDR3 bases are TGTGCCAGCAGCTTACCGGGACAGACCCATGAAAAACTGTTTTTT.

This chain links TRBV12-3 or TRBV12-4 with TRBJ2-1; tentatively, D is TRBD2 (7 bases). The length of the CDR3 is 13 residues. V was trimmed by 5 bases and J by 10 bases, leaving 15 bases between them. The DNA of the CDR3 is TGTGCCAGCAGTCCCGGGGGGCTTCCGGAGCAGTTCTTC. Its protein is CASSPGGLPEQFF.

The CDR3 loop is CSARDPSLAGDRNEQYF. The CDR3 bases are TGCAGTGCTAGAGATCCGTCTCTAGCGGGAGATAGGAACGAGCAGTACTTC. This chain links TRBV20-1 with TRBJ2-7; 10 positions match TRBD2. V shed 0 bases, J shed 5 bases, and the junction held 13 bases outside the gene matches. The CDR3 length is 17 residues. Germline-derived CDR1 and CDR2 are DFQATT and SNEGSKA (reference sequence).

This clonotype was counted a few times. V is TRBV14 and J is TRBJ1-4, with D possibly TRBD1 on 5 matching bases. Trimming left V 4 bases short and J 5 bases short, with 14 bases between. The CDR3 totals 15 residues. Germline assignment: CDR1 SGHDN and CDR2 FVKESK. CDR3 bases: TGTGCCAGCAGCCGCTCGTCCTGGGGGAATGAAAAACTGTTTTTT. It specifies CASSRSSWGNEKLFF.

The chain couples TRBV20-1 to TRBJ2-2, with TRBD2 as a possible D gene (5 bases). Germline V gives CDR1 DFQATT, CDR2 SNEGSKA (reference sequence). The CDR3 consists of 13 residues. Trimming removed 5 bases at V and 6 bases at J, with 13 bases between. Here the CDR3 reads CSAPYGVSGELFF. Here the CDR3 DNA reads TGCAGTGCTCCGTACGGGGTTTCCGGGGAGCTGTTTTTT.

Turning to this clonotype: One junction end disagrees with the germline gene, perhaps due to a read error. The chain links TRBV19 to TRBJ2-1; 7 positions match TRBD2. CDR3 length: 16 amino acids. The V gene's germline CDR1 is LNHDA and CDR2 SQIVND (reference sequence). The CDR3 protein is CASSSGLTGNFDEQLF. CDR3 nucleotides: TGTGCCAGTAGTTCGGGACTAACGGGGAACTTCGATGAGCAGTTATTC.

The chain joins TRBV7-6 to TRBJ2-3; 16 bases match TRBD2. The CDR3 runs 18 residues. In germline, CDR1 is SGHVS, CDR2 FNYEAQ. V was clipped by 5 bases and J by 2 bases; unmatched bases: 7. CDR3 loop: CASSPGLAGGTATDTQYF. DNA of the CDR3: TGTGCCAGCAGCCCGGGACTAGCGGGAGGGACCGCCACAGATACGCAGTATTTT.

This clonotype showed up just once. V usage is TRBV5-1 and J usage is TRBJ2-7; tentatively, D is TRBD1 or TRBD2 (5 bases each). CDR3 length equals 14 residues. Germline V gene sequence: CDR1 SGHRS, CDR2 YFSETQ. The V end was cut by 4 bases, the J end by 3 bases, with 14 bases between. DNA for the CDR3: TGCGCCAGCAGCCAAGGGGACGGGATCTACGAGCAGTACTTC. It codes for CASSQGDGIYEQYF.

This clonotype appeared many times. The CDR3 DNA reads as TGTGCCAGCAGCTTAGGGCCTAGGGAGCAGTTCTTC. This translates into CASSLGPREQFF. V is TRBV11-2 and J is TRBJ2-1; unclear D gene. V was clipped by 1 base and J by 10 bases, with 8 bases between them. The CDR3 length is 12 residues. CDR1 SGHAT and CDR2 FQNNGV come from the germline V gene. Full variable domain (remainder filled in from reference TRBV11-2 and TRBJ2-1): EAGVAQSPRYKIIEKRQSVAFWCNPISGHATLYWYQQILGQGPKLLIQFQNNGVVDDSQLPKDRFSAERLKGVDSTLKIQPAKLEDSAVYLCASSLGPREQFFGPGTRLTVL.

In this sample, this clonotype turned up a few times. The genes are TRBV10-3 and TRBJ2-1; 11 bases line up with TRBD1. The CDR3 consists of 16 residues. V shed 4 bases, J shed 6 bases, and the junction held 8 bases outside the gene matches. Germline V lookup: CDR1 ENHRY, CDR2 SYGVKD. DNA of the CDR3: TGTGCCATCAGTGGACCGGGACAGGGGGTGACCAATGAGCAGTTCTTC. Translating it yields CAISGPGQGVTNEQFF.

The J gene is TRBJ1-5, the V gene TRBV27; D is possibly TRBD1 (6 bases). Per germline, CDR1 MNHEY and CDR2 SMNVEV (reference sequence). Trimming stripped 3 bases from V and 6 bases from J, with 12 bases between. This CDR3 has 14 residues. The CDR3 is CASSLAGVIQPQHF. The DNA of the CDR3 is TGTGCCAGCAGTTTGGCAGGGGTGATTCAGCCCCAGCATTTT.

This clonotype was observed many times. The chain couples TRBV7-9 to TRBJ2-1; no firm D call. The germline CDR1 and CDR2 sequences are SEHNR and FQNEAQ (reference sequence). V was cut by 5 bases and J by 9 bases, with 17 bases left in between. This CDR3 comprises 14 residues. The CDR3 protein is CASSPLGQTVEQFF. CDR3 coding DNA: TGTGCCAGCAGCCCCCTCGGGCAGACGGTTGAGCAGTTCTTC.

The rearrangement links TRBV29-1 to TRBJ2-1, with 10 bases lining up with TRBD2. Germline values: CDR1 SQVTM, CDR2 ANQGSEA. CDR3 size: 15 residues. V lost 5 bases, J lost 3 bases, and 7 bases stayed unmatched. In DNA form, the CDR3 reads TGCAGCGTTTCTTCTGGGACTAGCGTCTACAATGAGCAGTTCTTC. Amino acid sequence: CSVSSGTSVYNEQFF.

This clonotype has a handful of counts. The chain employs TRBV27 and TRBJ1-2; D gene unclear. CDR1 is MNHEY, CDR2 SMNVEV, per germline (reference sequence). With 1 base removed from V and 2 bases from J, the gap between germline ends came to 5 bases. The CDR3 has 13 amino acids. CDR3 region: CASSLYANYGYTF. CDR3 sequence (DNA): TGTGCCAGCAGTTTATATGCCAACTATGGCTACACCTTC.

The chain links TRBV4-1 to TRBJ1-1; 7 bases map to TRBD1. Germline V CDR1 and CDR2: MGHRA, YSYEKL. J lost 0 bases, V lost 2 bases, and 6 bases had no gene match. The CDR3 runs 16 residues. The CDR3: CASSQYGTVMNTEAFF. CDR3 in DNA: TGCGCCAGCAGCCAATATGGGACAGTCATGAACACTGAAGCTTTCTTT.